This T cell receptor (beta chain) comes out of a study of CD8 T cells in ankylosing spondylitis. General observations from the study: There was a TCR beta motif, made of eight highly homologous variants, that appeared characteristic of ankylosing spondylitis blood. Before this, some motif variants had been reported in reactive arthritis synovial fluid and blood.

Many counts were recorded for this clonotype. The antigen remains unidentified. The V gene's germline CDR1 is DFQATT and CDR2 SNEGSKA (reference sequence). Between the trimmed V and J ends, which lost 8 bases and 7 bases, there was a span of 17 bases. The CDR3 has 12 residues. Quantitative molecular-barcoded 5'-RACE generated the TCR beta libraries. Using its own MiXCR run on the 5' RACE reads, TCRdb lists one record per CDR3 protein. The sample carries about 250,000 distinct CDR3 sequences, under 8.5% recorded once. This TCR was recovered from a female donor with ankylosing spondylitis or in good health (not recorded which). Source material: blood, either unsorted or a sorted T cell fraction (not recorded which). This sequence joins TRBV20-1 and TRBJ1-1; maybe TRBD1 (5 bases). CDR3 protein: CSPDGHRNEAFF. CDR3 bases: TGCAGTCCAGATGGGCACAGGAATGAAGCTTTCTTT.